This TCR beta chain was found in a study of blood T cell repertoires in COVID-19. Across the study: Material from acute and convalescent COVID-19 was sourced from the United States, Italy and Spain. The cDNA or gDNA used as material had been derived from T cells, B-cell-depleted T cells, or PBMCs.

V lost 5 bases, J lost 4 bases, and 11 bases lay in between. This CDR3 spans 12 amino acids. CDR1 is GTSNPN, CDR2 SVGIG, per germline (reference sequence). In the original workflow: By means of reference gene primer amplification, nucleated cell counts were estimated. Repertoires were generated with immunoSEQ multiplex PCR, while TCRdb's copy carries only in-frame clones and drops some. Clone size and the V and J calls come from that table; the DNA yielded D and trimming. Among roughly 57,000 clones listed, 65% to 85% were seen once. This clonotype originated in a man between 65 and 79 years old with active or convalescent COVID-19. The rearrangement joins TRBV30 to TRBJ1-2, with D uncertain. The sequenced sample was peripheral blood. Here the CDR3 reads CAWEPSGYGYTF. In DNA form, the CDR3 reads TGTGCCTGGGAACCCAGCGGCTATGGCTACACCTTC.